This T cell receptor beta chain emerged from a study of blood T cell repertoires in COVID-19. Across the study: Whether acute or convalescent, the COVID-19 samples came from the United States, Italy and Spain.

The sample holds a few counts of this clone. The CDR3 totals 15 residues. J was trimmed by 8 bases and V by 4 bases; bases with no gene match: 10. Germline CDR1 SGHDT, CDR2 YYEEEE. Authors' data handling: Reference gene primers were amplified, and this amplification served to estimate nucleated cell counts. The method was immunoSEQ multiplex PCR; TCRdb's version includes in-frame clones alone and lacks a portion of them. That table supplies the V and J calls and clone size; D and trimming were determined from the DNA. The data hold more than 110,000 clones, with under 90% observed a single time. This TCR was sampled from a woman over 75 in a cohort sampled during active or convalescent COVID-19. J is TRBJ1-4 and V is TRBV5-6; TRBD1 matches at 8 bases. Sequencing was done on a sample of peripheral blood. The CDR3 loop reads CASSPRTGGREKLFF. The CDR3 DNA reads TGTGCCAGCAGCCCCCGAACAGGGGGGAGGGAAAAACTGTTTTTT.